This passage covers 18 T cell receptor beta chains from one sample sequenced in a study of T cells in Graves' hyperthyroidism and ophthalmopathy. Amplification of TCR beta CDR3 regions was performed using RNA transcripts as template. TCR CDR3 underwent first-round RT-PCR with the HTBI primer set. TCRdb re-called the multiplex PCR reads through MiXCR, storing one row per CDR3 protein. In the table there are hundreds of thousands of distinct CDR3 sequences, approximately 14% of which are singletons. The source material was blood. The source is a woman younger than 35 with Graves' hyperthyroidism.

This clonotype has just a few counts. The rearrangement links TRBV7-8 to TRBJ2-1; TRBD2 aligns across 11 bases. With 5 bases clipped from V and 6 bases from J, the junction kept 3 bases outside the gene matches. This CDR3 contains 14 residues. The germline V gene encodes CDR1 SGHVS and CDR2 FQNEAQ. Written as DNA, the CDR3 is TGTGCCAGCAGCGGAGGGACTAGCGGCAATGAGCAGTTCTTC. It codes for CASSGGTSGNEQFF.

This clonotype showed up many times. The chain uses TRBV7-9 and TRBJ2-5; possibly TRBD1 or TRBD2 for D (6 bases each). The V end was cut by 5 bases, the J end by 2 bases, with 12 bases between. CDR1 is SEHNR, CDR2 FQNEAQ, per germline (reference sequence). The CDR3 is 14 amino acids. The CDR3 bases are TGTGCCAGCAGCGTAGGGGGGCCACAAGAGACCCAGTACTTC. Protein sequence: CASSVGGPQETQYF.

In its sample, this clonotype was seen many times. This chain connects TRBV7-8 to TRBJ1-1, with unresolved D. The CDR3 sequence is 14 residues long. Germline CDR1 SGHVS, CDR2 FQNEAQ. Between the trimmed V and J ends, which lost 5 bases and 4 bases, there was a span of 14 bases. CDR3 loop: CASSGRLEGTEAFF. The DNA of the CDR3 is TGTGCCAGCAGCGGCCGATTAGAGGGCACTGAAGCTTTCTTT.

For this clonotype: This may be a read error, as it is one base from a much larger clone. Given the absence of the conserved phenylalanine or tryptophan at the CDR3 end, a read error is likely. J is TRBJ2-3 and V is TRBV7-9; D gene uncertain. V shed 3 bases and J shed 1 base, with 11 bases lying between them. The CDR3 extends over 15 amino acids. The germline V gene encodes CDR1 SEHNR and CDR2 FQNEAQ (reference sequence). The CDR3 loop is CASSFETSRTDTQYI. The CDR3 bases are TGTGCCAGCAGCTTCGAAACCTCTCGCACAGATACGCAGTATATT.

This clonotype was seen a few times. The chain has TRBV2 and TRBJ2-6; D call uncertain. The germline CDR1 and CDR2 sequences are SNHLY and FYNNEI. Deletions cut 7 bases from V and 1 base from J, with 11 bases between. CDR3 length: 15 residues. The CDR3 spells CASTPAESGANVLTF. The CDR3, as DNA: TGTGCCAGCACCCCCGCGGAATCTGGGGCCAACGTCCTGACTTTC.

This clonotype was counted ten times or more. The V and J genes are TRBV18 and TRBJ2-7, with 7 bases identical to TRBD1. CDR1 and CDR2 from the germline V gene are KGHSH and LQKENI. The CDR3 sequence is 13 residues long. V shed 2 bases, J shed 6 bases, and the junction held 4 bases outside the gene matches. CDR3: CASSPIQGSEQYF. DNA of the CDR3: TGTGCCAGCTCACCAATACAGGGGAGCGAGCAGTACTTC.

This clonotype was seen ten or more times. The chain uses TRBV20-1 and TRBJ1-4; 7 bases are a match to TRBD1. With V trimmed by 1 base and J by 10 bases, 9 bases remained unmatched. CDR3 size: 14 residues. The germline V gene encodes CDR1 DFQATT and CDR2 SNEGSKA (reference sequence). CDR3 sequence (DNA): TGCAGTGCTAGAGCCTGGACAGGAGACGGAAAACTGTTTTTT. Amino acid sequence: CSARAWTGDGKLFF.

This clonotype was picked up many times. Sequence at one end of the junction differs from germline and may be a read error. This chain connects TRBV11-2 to TRBJ2-5; 11 bases map to TRBD2. CDR3 length: 13 amino acids. Germline V CDR1 and CDR2: SGHAT, FQNNGV. CDR3 residues: CASYPVGLAGGNF. CDR3 DNA sequence: TGTGCCAGCTATCCGGTAGGACTAGCGGGCGGGAACTTC.

This clonotype was counted at least ten times. The genes are TRBV2 and TRBJ2-3, with 10 bases identical to TRBD1. CDR1 is SNHLY and CDR2 is FYNNEI in the germline V gene. V dropped 6 bases and J dropped 6; count of bases not matched to a gene: 6. The CDR3 length is 14 residues. DNA of the CDR3: TGTGCCAGCAGACCCGGGACAGGGGTGGATACGCAGTATTTT. Translation: CASRPGTGVDTQYF.

This clonotype has only a few counts. The chain joins TRBV6-1 to TRBJ1-6; a possible D gene is TRBD1 (5 bases). Between the trimmed V and J ends, which lost 6 bases and 0 bases, there was a span of 15 bases. CDR1 MNHNS and CDR2 SASEGT come from the germline V gene. This CDR3 is built from 17 residues. CDR3 nucleotides: TGTGCCAGCAGGAGAGCGTGGGGGAGCTCCTATAATTCACCCCTCCACTTT. Residues: CASRRAWGSSYNSPLHF.

This clonotype came up many times. This chain joins TRBV20-1 and TRBJ2-7; 7 bases agree with TRBD1. Germline CDR1 DFQATT, CDR2 SNEGSKA (reference sequence). The CDR3 is made up of 13 amino acids. With V trimmed by 5 bases and J by 0 bases, 4 bases remained unmatched. CDR3 region: CSAYGQDSYEQYF. CDR3 bases: TGCAGTGCTTATGGACAGGACTCCTACGAGCAGTACTTC.

At least ten counts were recorded for this clonotype. This sequence joins TRBV18 and TRBJ1-2; D gene unclear. The CDR3 runs to 17 residues. V dropped 0 bases and J dropped 4 bases, with 18 bases sitting between them. CDR1 is KGHSH and CDR2 is LQKENI in the germline V gene. In DNA, the CDR3 is TGTGCCAGCTCACCACCTGGGTTGGGCCCTGTCCTCTATGGCTACACCTTC. Its translation: CASSPPGLGPVLYGYTF.

The table lists this clonotype with many counts. The rearrangement links TRBV18 to TRBJ1-2; 8 bases agree with TRBD1. The CDR3 spans 12 residues. The V and J ends lost 6 bases and 8 bases, in that order; junction bases with no gene match: 5. The germline CDR1 and CDR2 sequences are KGHSH and LQKENI. The CDR3 DNA sequence: TGTGCCAGCTCTTCCGGGACAGGAGGCTACACCTTC. As protein: CASSSGTGGYTF.

This clonotype was observed a handful of times. This sequence joins TRBV30 and TRBJ2-1; 10 bases align to TRBD2. Per the germline V gene, CDR1 is GTSNPN and CDR2 is SVGIG (reference sequence). The ends lost 4 bases at V and 9 bases at J; junction bases unmatched: 15. This CDR3 comprises 16 residues. CDR3 sequence: CAWTSGSAPSRGEQFF. In DNA, the CDR3 is TGTGCCTGGACTAGCGGGAGCGCCCCATCTCGCGGTGAGCAGTTCTTC. Supplemented by reference TRBV30 and TRBJ2-1, the full variable domain reads SQTIHQWPATLVQPVGSPLSLECTVEGTSNPNLYWYRQAAGRGLQLLFYSVGIGQISSEVPQNLSASRPQDRQFILSSKKLLLSDSGFYLCAWTSGSAPSRGEQFFGPGTRLTVL.

There are a few counts of this clonotype. The chain carries TRBV28 and TRBJ1-2; TRBD1 might be the D (5 bases). Germline loops: CDR1 MDHEN, CDR2 SYDVKM. V was trimmed by 6 bases and J by 2 bases, leaving 10 bases between them. CDR3 length: 13 residues. The chain's CDR3 is CASSQQDNYGYTF. The DNA of the CDR3 is TGTGCCAGCAGCCAACAGGACAACTATGGCTACACCTTC.

This clonotype was counted only a few times. The chain has TRBV10-1 and TRBJ2-5; D gene unclear. Germline V lookup: CDR1 WNHNN, CDR2 SYGVQD (reference sequence). The CDR3 contains 13 residues. V lost 4 bases to trimming and J lost 3 bases, with 9 bases between them. CDR3 protein: CASSGAVKETQYF. The CDR3 DNA is TGCGCCAGCAGTGGAGCTGTGAAAGAGACCCAGTACTTC.

This clonotype was counted between two and nine times. V is TRBV9 and J is TRBJ2-1; perhaps TRBD2 as D (6 bases). This CDR3 is 15 amino acids long. The V and J ends lost 0 bases and 7 bases respectively, with 14 bases between them. Germline V lookup: CDR1 SGDLS, CDR2 YYNGEE. In DNA, the CDR3 is TGTGCCAGCAGCGTAGACCTAGCGCTGGGGAATGAGCAGTTCTTC. The encoded protein is CASSVDLALGNEQFF.

This clonotype was seen at least ten times. The chain employs TRBV5-5 and TRBJ2-7; 7 positions agree with TRBD1. CDR1 is SGHKS and CDR2 is YYEKEE in the germline V gene (reference sequence). The length of the CDR3 is 13 residues. V lost 5 bases to trimming and J lost 7 bases; unmatched junction nucleotides: 9. CDR3: CASSFDRVEEQYF. Here the CDR3 DNA reads TGTGCCAGCAGTTTTGACAGGGTTGAAGAGCAGTACTTC.